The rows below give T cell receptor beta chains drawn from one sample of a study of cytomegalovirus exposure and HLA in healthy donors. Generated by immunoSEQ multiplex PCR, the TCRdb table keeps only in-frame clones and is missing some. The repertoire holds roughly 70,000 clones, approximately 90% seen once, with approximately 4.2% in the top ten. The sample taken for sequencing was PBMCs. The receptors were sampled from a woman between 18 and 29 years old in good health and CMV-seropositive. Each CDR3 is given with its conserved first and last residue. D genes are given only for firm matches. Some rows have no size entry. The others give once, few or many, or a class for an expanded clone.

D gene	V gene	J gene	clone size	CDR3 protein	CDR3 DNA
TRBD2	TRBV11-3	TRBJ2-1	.	CASSRGLAGGVREQFF	TGTGCCAGCAGTCGCGGACTAGCGGGGGGGGTTAGAGAGCAGTTCTTC
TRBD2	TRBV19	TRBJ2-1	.	CASSIDRAGGPFEQFF	TGTGCCAGTAGTATAGATCGAGCGGGAGGGCCATTTGAGCAGTTCTTC
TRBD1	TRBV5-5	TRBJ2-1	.	CASSRPGTGVNEQFF	TGTGCCAGCAGCCGCCCCGGGACAGGGGTCAATGAGCAGTTCTTC
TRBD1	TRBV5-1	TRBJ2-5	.	CASSFGTGPETQYF	TGCGCCAGCAGCTTCGGGACAGGGCCAGAGACCCAGTACTTC
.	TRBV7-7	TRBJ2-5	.	CASSLRVGETQYF	TGTGCTAGCAGCTTGAGGGTAGGAGAGACCCAGTACTTC
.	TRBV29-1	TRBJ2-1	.	CSVEGGLNSYNEQFF	TGCAGCGTTGAAGGCGGGTTGAACTCCTACAATGAGCAGTTCTTC
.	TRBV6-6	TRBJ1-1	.	CASSYSSQENTEAFF	TGTGCCAGCAGTTACTCGAGTCAGGAAAACACTGAAGCTTTCTTT
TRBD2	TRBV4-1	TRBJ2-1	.	CASSQGPTSASYNEQFF	TGCGCCAGCAGCCAGGGCCCTACTAGCGCCTCCTACAATGAGCAGTTCTTC
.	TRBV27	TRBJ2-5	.	CASSLSLEQETQYF	TGTGCCAGCAGTTTATCATTAGAACAAGAGACCCAGTACTTC
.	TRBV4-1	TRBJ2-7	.	CASSQVIDSYEQYF	TGCGCCAGCAGCCAAGTTATAGACTCCTACGAGCAGTACTTC
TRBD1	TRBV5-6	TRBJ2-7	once	CASSPHGTGRYEQYF	TGTGCCAGCAGCCCCCATGGGACAGGGCGGTACGAGCAGTACTTC
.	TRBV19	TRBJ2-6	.	CASIDGAAGANVLTF	TGTGCCAGTATAGATGGAGCCGCTGGGGCCAACGTCCTGACTTTC
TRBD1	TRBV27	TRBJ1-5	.	CASSGGDRYSNQPQHF	TGTGCCAGCAGCGGTGGGGACAGATATAGCAATCAGCCCCAGCATTTT
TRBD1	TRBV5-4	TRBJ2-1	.	CASRPGTGGFNEQFF	TGTGCCAGCAGGCCCGGGACAGGGGGTTTTAATGAGCAGTTCTTC
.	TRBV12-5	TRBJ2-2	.	CASGPQGSGRNTGELFF	TGTGCTAGTGGCCCGCAGGGAAGCGGGCGTAACACCGGGGAGCTGTTTTTT
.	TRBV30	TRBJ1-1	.	CAWSVQTEAFF	TGTGCCTGGAGTGTCCAAACTGAAGCTTTCTTT
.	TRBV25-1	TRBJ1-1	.	CASMGVRGNEAFF	TGTGCCAGCATGGGGGTTCGGGGGAATGAAGCTTTCTTT
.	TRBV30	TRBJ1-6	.	CAWSVPSRVGNSPLHF	TGTGCCTGGAGCGTCCCATCCCGGGTCGGCAATTCACCCCTCCACTTT
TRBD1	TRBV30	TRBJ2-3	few	CAWNSGQDTDTQYF	TGTGCCTGGAACTCGGGACAGGACACAGATACGCAGTATTTT
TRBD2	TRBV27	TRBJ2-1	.	CASRFSSGSYNEQFF	TGTGCCAGCAGGTTCTCTAGCGGCTCCTACAATGAGCAGTTCTTC
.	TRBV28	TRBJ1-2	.	CASSLTGGSYYGYTF	TGTGCCAGCAGCCTCACGGGTGGGTCGTACTATGGCTACACCTTC
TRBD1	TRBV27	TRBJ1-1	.	CASSSSNRGFEAFF	TGTGCCAGCAGTTCGAGTAACAGGGGGTTTGAAGCTTTCTTT
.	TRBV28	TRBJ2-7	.	CASSLPSEAYEQYF	TGTGCCAGCAGTTTACCATCGGAGGCCTACGAGCAGTACTTC
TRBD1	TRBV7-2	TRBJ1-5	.	CASSLTGFSNQPQHF	TGTGCCAGCAGCCTGACAGGGTTCAGCAATCAGCCCCAGCATTTT
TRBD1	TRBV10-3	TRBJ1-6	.	CAIWPGTDNSPLHF	TGTGCCATCTGGCCCGGGACAGATAATTCACCCCTCCACTTT
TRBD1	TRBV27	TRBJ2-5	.	CASGPDRGSETQYF	TGTGCCAGCGGCCCAGACAGGGGGTCGGAGACCCAGTACTTC